Presented here are 21 T cell receptor beta chains from one specimen sequenced in a study of identical twins. TCRdb re-called the 5' RACE reads through MiXCR, storing one row per CDR3 protein. This table has hundreds of thousands of distinct CDR3 sequences, 5.5% to 7.5% appearing once. Input material: naive T cells sorted from blood. The receptors shown here come from a man between 18 and 35 years old in good health.

The J gene is TRBJ2-7, the V gene TRBV28, with TRBD2 identical over 12 bases. The CDR3 runs to 16 residues. Unmatched junction bases numbered 6, after V lost 5 bases and J lost 1 base. Germline loops: CDR1 MDHEN, CDR2 SYDVKM. The CDR3 DNA reads as TGTGCCAGCAGTCCTCCAGGGACTAGCGGGTCCTACGAGCAGTACTTC. Its translation is CASSPPGTSGSYEQYF.

The chain combines TRBV12-3 or TRBV12-4 with TRBJ1-2; 9 positions match TRBD1. V shed 5 bases, J shed 8 bases, and the junction held 9 bases outside the gene matches. The CDR3 extends over 14 amino acids. The CDR3 loop reads CASSRGQGSGGYTF. The CDR3 nucleotides are TGTGCCAGCAGTCGGGGACAGGGCTCGGGAGGCTACACCTTC.

This clonotype was observed at least ten times. At one of its ends the junction is not consistent with the germline gene, which may arise from a read error. The chain uses TRBV12-3 or TRBV12-4 and TRBJ1-3; D unresolved. The CDR3 length is 12 residues. CDR3 residues: CASNDVGNTTYF. In nucleotides, the CDR3 is TGTGCCAGCAATGACGTTGGAAACACCACATATTTT.

This clonotype came up many times. The chain joins TRBV6-5 to TRBJ2-2; D unresolved. Germline loops: CDR1 MNHEY, CDR2 SVGAGI. V was trimmed by 11 bases and J by 4 bases, leaving 11 bases between them. The CDR3 consists of 12 residues. This chain's CDR3 is CAAGPGTGELFF. The CDR3 DNA reads TGTGCCGCTGGGCCTGGCACCGGGGAGCTGTTTTTT.

The chain employs TRBV15 and TRBJ2-2; a weak D match, TRBD2 (5 bases). Per the germline V gene, CDR1 is LNHNV and CDR2 is YYDKDF (reference sequence). Trimming cost V 5 bases and J 3 bases, with 13 bases left between them. This CDR3 spans 15 amino acids. In DNA, the CDR3 is TGTGCCACCAGCCCCATGGCTAGCTACACCGGGGAGCTGTTTTTT. Translated, it gives CATSPMASYTGELFF.

At least ten counts were recorded for this clonotype. The V and J genes are TRBV9 and TRBJ2-5; TRBD1 aligns across 8 bases. After removal of 3 bases from V and 2 bases from J, the junction contained 3 bases not matched to a gene. There are 14 residues in the CDR3. Per germline, CDR1 SGDLS and CDR2 YYNGEE. The CDR3 protein is CASSEGQAQETQYF. CDR3 nucleotides: TGTGCCAGCAGCGAGGGACAGGCTCAAGAGACCCAGTACTTC.

There are many counts of this clonotype. The chain joins TRBV20-1 to TRBJ2-2; possible D gene TRBD2, 5 bases. In germline, CDR1 is DFQATT, CDR2 SNEGSKA (reference sequence). Trimming took off 1 base at V and 4 bases at J, with 13 bases between the two ends. The CDR3 contains 15 residues. Here the CDR3 reads CSARGLASSTGELFF. The CDR3 nucleotides read TGCAGTGCTAGAGGTTTGGCTAGCTCCACCGGGGAGCTGTTTTTT.

Many counts were recorded for this clonotype. The V gene is TRBV12-3 or TRBV12-4, the J gene TRBJ2-5; TRBD2 matches 9 bases. After removal of 7 bases from V and 2 bases from J, the junction contained 8 bases not matched to a gene. The CDR3 length is 15 residues. The CDR3 DNA reads as TGTGCCAGCACCATCAGCGGGAGGTATCAAGAGACCCAGTACTTC. This translates into CASTISGRYQETQYF.

This clonotype has ten or more counts. The chain has TRBV20-1 and TRBJ2-3; D unclear. Germline V gene sequence: CDR1 DFQATT, CDR2 SNEGSKA (reference sequence). The CDR3 is 14 residues long. V was clipped by 7 bases and J by 5 bases, with 19 bases between them. DNA for the CDR3: TGCAGTGTCCTGGCCGCAGAAGGTGGAGATACGCAGTATTTT. Encoded protein: CSVLAAEGGDTQYF.

This clonotype was detected only a few times. The chain uses TRBV4-1 and TRBJ2-5; 9 bases are a match to TRBD1. CDR1 is MGHRA, CDR2 YSYEKL, per germline. After removal of 4 bases from V and 7 bases from J, the junction contained 7 bases not matched to a gene. The CDR3 is made up of 14 amino acids. CDR3 protein: CASSPDRGWVTQYF. The CDR3 region has the DNA TGCGCCAGCAGCCCGGACAGGGGATGGGTGACCCAGTACTTC.

This clonotype was counted ten times or more. V and J are TRBV11-1 and TRBJ2-1; perhaps TRBD2 as D (7 bases). CDR3 size: 18 residues. V lost 5 bases and J lost 0, with 20 bases in between. Germline CDR1 is SGHAT and CDR2 is FQDESV (reference sequence). CDR3 in amino acids: CASSPVGGEIPSYNEQFF. The CDR3 nucleotides read TGTGCCAGCAGCCCCGTAGGGGGGGAGATACCCTCCTACAATGAGCAGTTCTTC.

This clonotype came up a few times. The rearrangement links TRBV12-3 or TRBV12-4 to TRBJ1-6; 9 bases line up with TRBD1. This CDR3 contains 15 residues. With 5 bases clipped from V and 7 bases from J, the junction kept 6 bases outside the gene matches. Here the CDR3 DNA reads TGTGCCAGCAGTACGTCCGGGACAGGGAATTCACCCCTCCACTTT. It specifies CASSTSGTGNSPLHF.

The table lists this clonotype with many counts. The chain couples TRBV6-5 to TRBJ1-5; D not resolved. This CDR3 spans 11 amino acids. Germline lookup yields CDR1 MNHEY and CDR2 SVGAGI. V lost 11 bases and J lost 7, with 12 bases in between. DNA for the CDR3: TGTGCCGGTGAAGGAGAACAGCCCCAGCATTTT. Translated: CAGEGEQPQHF.

There are many counts of this clonotype. V gene TRBV28 combines with J gene TRBJ1-2, with D uncertain. Trimming left V 8 bases short and J 1 base short, with 11 bases between. This CDR3 has 13 residues. Germline values: CDR1 MDHEN, CDR2 SYDVKM. The CDR3 bases are TGTGCCAGCCGGAGGATAGATAACTATGGCTACACCTTC. As protein: CASRRIDNYGYTF.

The chain recombines TRBV6-1 with TRBJ2-1, with TRBD2 as a possible D gene (6 bases). Germline values: CDR1 MNHNS, CDR2 SASEGT. Trimming left V 4 bases short and J 5 bases short, with 21 bases between. The CDR3 consists of 17 residues. The DNA for the CDR3 is TGTGCCAGCAGTGGCAAAAAGGGACTCAACCTTGACAATGAGCAGTTCTTC. Its protein is CASSGKKGLNLDNEQFF.

This clonotype was seen ten or more times. V is TRBV4-1 and J is TRBJ1-2; 9 bases line up with TRBD1. The CDR3 contains 18 residues. Germline CDR1 reads MGHRA; CDR2 reads YSYEKL. Losses at the gene ends were 3 bases for V and 4 bases for J; bases not matched to a gene: 15. The CDR3 nucleotides are TGCGCCAGCAGCCATGCAATACCCGGGACAGGGAGGGCCTATGGCTACACCTTC. The encoded protein is CASSHAIPGTGRAYGYTF.

There are many counts of this clonotype. The chain couples TRBV7-3 to TRBJ2-3; tentatively, D is TRBD2 (5 bases). Germline-derived CDR1 and CDR2 are SGHTA and FQGTGA. V was clipped by 2 bases and J by 1 base, with 7 bases between them. This CDR3 has 14 residues. The CDR3 region has the DNA TGTGCCAGCAGCTTATACGGGGGCACAGATACGCAGTATTTT. Residues: CASSLYGGTDTQYF.

V gene TRBV19 combines with J gene TRBJ2-2; D tentatively reads TRBD1 or TRBD2 (5 bases each). Per germline, CDR1 LNHDA and CDR2 SQIVND (reference sequence). V lost 6 bases and J 0 bases, leaving 14 bases between the germline ends. The CDR3 totals 16 residues. The CDR3, as DNA: TGTGCCAGTAGGCCGGGGACCAGAACGAACACCGGGGAGCTGTTTTTT. Its protein is CASRPGTRTNTGELFF. The full variable domain, completed using reference TRBV19 and TRBJ2-2, is DGGITQSPKYLFRKEGQNVTLSCEQNLNHDAMYWYRQDPGQGLRLIYYSQIVNDFQKGDIAEGYSVSREKKESFPLTVTSAQKNPTAFYLCASRPGTRTNTGELFFGEGSRLTVL.

This clonotype was found many times. This chain connects TRBV7-9 to TRBJ2-3; 7 bases fit TRBD1. The CDR3 loop spans 16 amino acids. Germline CDR1 SEHNR, CDR2 FQNEAQ (reference sequence). V shed 2 bases, J shed 2 bases, and the junction held 7 bases outside the gene matches. The CDR3 region is CASSLNRQGPTDTQYF. DNA of the CDR3: TGTGCCAGCAGCTTAAACCGACAGGGACCCACAGATACGCAGTATTTT.

The sample holds many counts of this clonotype. The chain links TRBV28 to TRBJ1-1, with D unresolved. CDR1 MDHEN and CDR2 SYDVKM come from the germline V gene. The V gene lost 8 bases and the J gene lost 0 bases, with 16 bases spanning the gap. The CDR3 loop spans 15 amino acids. DNA of the CDR3: TGTGCCAGCTCCCTCCTACCACTAATGAACACTGAAGCTTTCTTT. Protein product: CASSLLPLMNTEAFF.

This clonotype has a handful of counts. The chain couples TRBV11-2 to TRBJ2-1, with D possibly matching TRBD1 (6 bases). CDR1 and CDR2 from the germline V gene are SGHAT and FQNNGV. The ends were cut back, 5 bases at V and 10 bases at J, with 15 bases in the middle. This CDR3 is built from 13 residues. This chain's CDR3 is CASSLGAQGEQFF. The CDR3 region has the DNA TGTGCCAGCAGCCTAGGGGCCCAGGGGGAGCAGTTCTTC. Full variable domain (outside the CDR3, taken from reference TRBV11-2 and TRBJ2-1): EAGVAQSPRYKIIEKRQSVAFWCNPISGHATLYWYQQILGQGPKLLIQFQNNGVVDDSQLPKDRFSAERLKGVDSTLKIQPAKLEDSAVYLCASSLGAQGEQFFGPGTRLTVL.